These 20 T cell receptor beta chains came from one sample sequenced in a study of blood T cell repertoires in COVID-19. Only in-frame clones appear in the TCRdb table, and some are missing; sequencing was by immunoSEQ multiplex PCR. The sample yields fewer than 60,000 clones, about 83% seen once. Sequencing was done on a sample of peripheral blood. Receptors were obtained from a woman of 80 years or more with acute or convalescent COVID-19.

The V and J genes are TRBV12-5 and TRBJ1-1, with a possible D match to TRBD1 (5 bases). This CDR3 comprises 14 residues. Germline values: CDR1 LGHNT, CDR2 FRNRAP. The germline V and J ends were trimmed by 4 bases and 4 bases, with 13 bases remaining between them. CDR3: CASGSDPGGTEAFF. The DNA for the CDR3 is TGTGCTAGTGGTTCCGACCCCGGGGGCACTGAAGCTTTCTTT.

The V gene is TRBV7-9, the J gene TRBJ1-4; D remains unclear. The CDR3 totals 15 residues. The germline V and J ends were trimmed by 2 bases and 7 bases, with 14 bases remaining between them. CDR1 and CDR2 (germline): SEHNR, FQNEAQ (reference sequence). The CDR3, as DNA: TGTGCCAGCAGCTTATCCCCGGGTTCGGGTGAAAAACTGTTTTTT. It codes for CASSLSPGSGEKLFF. The whole variable domain, remainder taken from reference TRBV7-9 and TRBJ1-4, is DTGVSQNPRHKITKRGQNVTFRCDPISEHNRLYWYRQTLGQGPEFLTYFQNEAQLEKSRLLSDRFSAERPKGSFSTLEIQRTEQGDSAMYLCASSLSPGSGEKLFFGSGTQLSVL.

The chain links TRBV11-2 to TRBJ1-1; 8 bases are a match to TRBD1. Germline CDR1 SGHAT, CDR2 FQNNGV. The CDR3 length is 17 residues. The V gene end was trimmed by 2 bases and the J gene end by 0 bases; junction bases not matched to a gene: 8. This chain's CDR3 is CASSLRGQGALNTEAFF. In nucleotides, the CDR3 is TGTGCCAGCAGCTTACGGGGGCAGGGGGCATTGAACACTGAAGCTTTCTTT. The variable domain in full, completed from reference TRBV11-2 and TRBJ1-1, reads EAGVAQSPRYKIIEKRQSVAFWCNPISGHATLYWYQQILGQGPKLLIQFQNNGVVDDSQLPKDRFSAERLKGVDSTLKIQPAKLEDSAVYLCASSLRGQGALNTEAFFGQGTRLTVV.

J is TRBJ2-7 and V is TRBV7-2; 9 bases fit TRBD1. The CDR3 is 18 amino acids. Germline V gene sequence: CDR1 SGHTA, CDR2 FQGNSA. V dropped 5 bases and J dropped 4; count of bases not matched to a gene: 18. The CDR3, as DNA: TGTGCCAGCAGCCTCACGGGACAGGGATCAGGGAGGGGGTACGAGCAGTACTTC. Its protein is CASSLTGQGSGRGYEQYF.

This clone was seen only once. The chain employs TRBV7-2 and TRBJ2-1; 11 bases are shared with TRBD1. The germline V gene has CDR1 SGHTA and CDR2 FQGNSA. CDR3 length: 12 residues. V trimming: 5 bases; J trimming: 16 bases; junction bases outside the gene matches: 7. CDR3: CASSRGQGAFFF. The CDR3 DNA sequence: TGTGCCAGCAGCCGTGGACAGGGGGCTTTTTTCTTC.

The V gene is TRBV18, the J gene TRBJ1-1, with D possibly matching TRBD1 (5 bases). CDR3 size: 15 residues. Germline-derived CDR1 and CDR2 are KGHSH and LQKENI. Trimming stripped 6 bases from V and 0 bases from J, with 14 bases between. The DNA for the CDR3 is TGTGCCAGCTCTTCCCAGGGTTCATTGAACACTGAAGCTTTCTTT. Translation: CASSSQGSLNTEAFF.

This clone was counted between two and nine times. The chain combines TRBV6-6 with TRBJ1-6; D is undetermined. V gave up 2 bases and J gave up 5 bases, with 7 bases separating them. This CDR3 comprises 14 residues. From germline, CDR1 is MNHNY and CDR2 SVGAGI (reference sequence). The CDR3 region is CASSYIQNNSPLHF. The CDR3 bases are TGTGCCAGCAGTTACATCCAGAATAATTCACCCCTCCACTTT.

The chain is built from TRBV29-1 and TRBJ2-5; 7 nucleotides agree with TRBD2. With 8 bases clipped from V and 2 bases from J, the junction kept 8 bases outside the gene matches. CDR3 length: 13 amino acids. The germline gives CDR1 SQVTM, CDR2 ANQGSEA. CDR3 nucleotide sequence: TGCAGCTCCCAGCGGGGTCAGCAAGAGACCCAGTACTTC. Translated: CSSQRGQQETQYF.

The rearrangement joins TRBV24-1 to TRBJ1-3; D unclear. Germline CDR1 reads KGHDR; CDR2 reads SFDVKD. The CDR3 covers 13 residues. V was trimmed by 9 bases and J by 2 bases, leaving 10 bases between them. The CDR3 region is CATPQTPGNTIYF. For the CDR3, the DNA is TGTGCCACCCCCCAGACACCTGGAAACACCATATATTTT.

J is TRBJ2-7 and V is TRBV18; TRBD1 aligns across 9 bases. There are 15 residues in the CDR3. Trimming cost V 5 bases and J 7 bases; bases outside gene matches: 12. Germline V gene data show CDR1 as KGHSH and CDR2 as LQKENI. CDR3 in amino acids: CASSKGTGPVGEQYV. The CDR3 DNA follows: TGTGCCAGCTCAAAAGGGACAGGGCCCGTGGGGGAGCAGTACGTC.

V gene TRBV3-1 (or the pseudogene TRBV3-2) combines with J gene TRBJ2-2; D is unclear. V lost 1 base and J 5 bases, leaving 11 bases between the germline ends. The CDR3 loop spans 15 amino acids. Germline V gene data show CDR1 as LGHDT and CDR2 as YNNKEL (reference sequence). The CDR3 is CASSQGGFVTGELFF. The CDR3 coding sequence is TGTGCCAGCAGCCAAGGCGGCTTTGTTACCGGGGAGCTGTTTTTT.

V is TRBV19 and J is TRBJ2-3, with a tentative D call TRBD2 (6 bases). Germline V lookup: CDR1 LNHDA, CDR2 SQIVND (reference sequence). The germline V and J ends were trimmed by 5 bases and 2 bases, with 17 bases remaining between them. This CDR3 has 16 residues. CDR3: CASSPRTINPTDTQYF. In DNA, the CDR3 is TGTGCCAGTAGTCCTAGGACTATAAATCCCACAGATACGCAGTATTTT.

The table lists this clone with a count of one. This chain connects TRBV7-8 to TRBJ1-3; D is undetermined. Germline assignment: CDR1 SGHVS and CDR2 FQNEAQ. V dropped 3 bases and J dropped 4 bases, with 10 bases sitting between them. The CDR3 has 14 residues. The CDR3 nucleotides are TGTGCCAGCAGCTTCCTTTCAGGCGGAAACACCATATATTTT. Translation gives CASSFLSGGNTIYF.

This clone was recorded a few times. The gene calls are TRBV2 and TRBJ2-7; D may be TRBD2 (5 bases). Per germline, CDR1 SNHLY and CDR2 FYNNEI. The V and J ends lost 4 bases and 2 bases respectively, with 12 bases between them. The CDR3 contains 14 residues. The CDR3 coding sequence is TGTGCCAGCAGTGCTGGACTTGTCGCCTACGAGCAGTACGTC. Its translation is CASSAGLVAYEQYV.

The chain joins TRBV7-6 to TRBJ2-3, with D perhaps TRBD2 (6 bases). CDR3 length: 16 residues. The germline gives CDR1 SGHVS, CDR2 FNYEAQ. V shed 5 bases and J shed 2 bases, with 17 bases lying between them. This chain's CDR3 is CASSPSGYGPTDTQYF. CDR3 in DNA: TGTGCCAGCAGCCCCAGCGGGTACGGACCCACAGATACGCAGTATTTT. Full variable domain (rest looked up from reference TRBV7-6 and TRBJ2-3): GAGVSQSPRYKVTKRGQDVALRCDPISGHVSLYWYRQALGQGPEFLTYFNYEAQQDKSGLPNDRFSAERPEGSISTLTIQRTEQRDSAMYRCASSPSGYGPTDTQYFGPGTRLTVL.

This chain links TRBV5-6 with TRBJ2-3, with TRBD2 as a possible D gene (6 bases). The CDR3 sequence is 16 residues long. V was clipped by 0 bases and J by 0 bases, with 11 bases between them. From germline, CDR1 is SGHDT and CDR2 YYEEEE. CDR3 DNA: TGTGCCAGCAGCTTGGGAGCGGGCATTAGCACAGATACGCAGTATTTT. Its protein is CASSLGAGISTDTQYF.

The V gene is TRBV11-3, the J gene TRBJ1-6; 8 bases agree with TRBD1. Germline CDR1 and CDR2: SGHNT and YENEEA. The CDR3 spans 14 residues. Losses at the gene ends were 5 bases for V and 9 bases for J; bases not matched to a gene: 6. For the CDR3, the DNA is TGTGCCAGCAGCCGCCGACAGGGGTCTTCACCCCTCCACTTT. Its protein is CASSRRQGSSPLHF.

Only one count was recorded for this clone. J is TRBJ2-7 and V is TRBV5-8, with TRBD2 matching over 14 bases. Germline V gene data show CDR1 as SGHTS and CDR2 as YDEGEE. The CDR3 runs to 15 residues. The V and J ends lost 4 bases and 3 bases, in that order; junction bases with no gene match: 3. This CDR3 is CASSRGLAGGYEQYV. CDR3 sequence (DNA): TGTGCCAGCAGCCGAGGACTAGCGGGAGGCTACGAGCAGTACGTC.

The CDR3 reads CASSTGTSRSSYNEQFF. Written as DNA, the CDR3 is TGTGCCAGCAGCACCGGGACTAGCCGAAGCTCCTACAATGAGCAGTTCTTC. The rearrangement links TRBV5-4 to TRBJ2-1, with TRBD2 matching 9 bases. CDR3 size: 17 residues. Germline CDR1 reads SGHNT; CDR2 reads YYREEE (reference sequence). V lost 4 bases and J lost 0; bases outside the gene matches: 8.

This chain joins TRBV3-1 (or the pseudogene TRBV3-2) and TRBJ2-5; maybe TRBD2 (5 bases). V lost 3 bases and J lost 3, with 11 bases in between. This CDR3 contains 14 residues. The germline V gene has CDR1 LGHDT and CDR2 YNNKEL (reference sequence). The DNA of the CDR3 is TGTGCCAGCAGCCACCGGACTTTGGAAGAGACCCAGTACTTC. The encoded protein is CASSHRTLEETQYF.